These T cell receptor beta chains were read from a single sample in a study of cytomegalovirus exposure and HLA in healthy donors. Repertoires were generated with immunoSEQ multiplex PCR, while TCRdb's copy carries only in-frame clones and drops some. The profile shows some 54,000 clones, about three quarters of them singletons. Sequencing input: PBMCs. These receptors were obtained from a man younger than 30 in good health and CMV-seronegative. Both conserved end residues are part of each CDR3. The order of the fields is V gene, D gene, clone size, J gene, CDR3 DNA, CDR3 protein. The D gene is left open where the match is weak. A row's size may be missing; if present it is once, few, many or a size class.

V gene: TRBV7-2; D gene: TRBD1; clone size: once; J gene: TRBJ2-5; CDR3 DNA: TGTGCCAGCAGCTTAGCCTTTGGGACAGGCCAAGAGACCCAGTACTTC; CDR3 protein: CASSLAFGTGQETQYF
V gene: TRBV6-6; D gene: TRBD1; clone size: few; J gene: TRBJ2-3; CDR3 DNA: TGTGCCAGCAGTCCTAGGGACAGGGCACCAGATACGCAGTATTTT; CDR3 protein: CASSPRDRAPDTQYF
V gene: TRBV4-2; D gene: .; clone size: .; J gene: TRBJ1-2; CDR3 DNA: TGTGCCAGCGGGGCCACATCCTATGGCTACACCTTC; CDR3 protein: CASGATSYGYTF
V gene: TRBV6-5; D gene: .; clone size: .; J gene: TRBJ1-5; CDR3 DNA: TGTGCCAGCAGATTAGGGGATCATCAGCCCCAGCATTTT; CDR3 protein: CASRLGDHQPQHF
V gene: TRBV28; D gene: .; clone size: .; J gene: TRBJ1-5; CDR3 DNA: TGTGCCAGCACCGGGCAGGGGAATCAGCCCCAGCATTTT; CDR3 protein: CASTGQGNQPQHF
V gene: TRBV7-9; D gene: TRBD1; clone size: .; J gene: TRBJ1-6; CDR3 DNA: TGTGCCATCGGACAGGGCCCTAATTCACCCCTCCACTTT; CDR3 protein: CAIGQGPNSPLHF
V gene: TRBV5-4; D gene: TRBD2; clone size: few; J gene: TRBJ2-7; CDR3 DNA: TGTGCCAGCAGCCCTGATCGGGGGGACGAGCAGTACTTC; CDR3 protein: CASSPDRGDEQYF
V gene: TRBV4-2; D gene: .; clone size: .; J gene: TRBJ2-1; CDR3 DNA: TGTGCCAGCAGCCAAGATTTATGTGATGAGCAGTTCTTC; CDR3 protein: CASSQDLCDEQFF
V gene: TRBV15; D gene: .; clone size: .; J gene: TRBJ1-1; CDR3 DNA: TGTGCCACCAGCAGAGATAGGCAGGGGAGCACTGAAGCTTTCTTT; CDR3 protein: CATSRDRQGSTEAFF
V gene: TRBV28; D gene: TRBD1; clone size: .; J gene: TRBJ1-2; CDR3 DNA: TGTGCCAGCAGTTTATACCGGCAGGGGGACTATGGCTACACCTTC; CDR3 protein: CASSLYRQGDYGYTF
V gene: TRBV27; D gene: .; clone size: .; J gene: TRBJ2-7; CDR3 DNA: TGTGCCAGCAGTTCCCAGGGGAAGTACGAGCAGTACTTC; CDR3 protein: CASSSQGKYEQYF
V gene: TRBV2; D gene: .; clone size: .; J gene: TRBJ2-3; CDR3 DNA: TGTGCCAGCAAGGGGGTGGGAGATACGCAGTATTTT; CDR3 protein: CASKGVGDTQYF
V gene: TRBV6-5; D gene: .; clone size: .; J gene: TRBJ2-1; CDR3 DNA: TGTGCCAGCAGAACCCGGAGGAATGAGCAGTTCTTC; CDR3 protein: CASRTRRNEQFF
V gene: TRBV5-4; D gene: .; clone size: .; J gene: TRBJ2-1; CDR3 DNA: TGTGCCAGCGGAGGACAGTCGGTTAGCTCCTACAATGAGCAGTTCTTC; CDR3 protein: CASGGQSVSSYNEQFF
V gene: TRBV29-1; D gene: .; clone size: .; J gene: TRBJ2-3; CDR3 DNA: TGCAGCGTTGCCGCGGGACCCCACACGCAGTATTTT; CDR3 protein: CSVAAGPHTQYF
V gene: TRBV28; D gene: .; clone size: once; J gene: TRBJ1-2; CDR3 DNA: TGTGCCAGCACCCGAGAGTCCTATGGCTACACCTTC; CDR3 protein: CASTRESYGYTF
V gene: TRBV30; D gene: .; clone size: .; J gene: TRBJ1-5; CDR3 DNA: TGTGCCTGGAGTGTGGGGGCGAGCAATCAGCCCCAGCATTTT; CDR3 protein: CAWSVGASNQPQHF
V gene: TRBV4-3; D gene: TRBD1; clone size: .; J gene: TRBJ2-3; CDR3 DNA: TGCGCCAGCAGCCAGGCCCAGGGGGAAGCCTTCACAGATACGCAGTATTTT; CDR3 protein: CASSQAQGEAFTDTQYF
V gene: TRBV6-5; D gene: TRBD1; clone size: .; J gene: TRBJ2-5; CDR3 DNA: TGTGCTAGCAGTCATGACAGGGGGGTCCGGTACTTC; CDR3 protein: CASSHDRGVRYF
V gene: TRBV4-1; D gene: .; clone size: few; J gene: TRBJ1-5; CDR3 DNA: TGCGCCAGCAGCCAAGATCTGGGACTGGGGAATCAGCCCCAGCATTTT; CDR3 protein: CASSQDLGLGNQPQHF
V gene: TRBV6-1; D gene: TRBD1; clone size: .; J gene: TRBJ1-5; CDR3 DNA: TGTGCCAGCAGTGATGTGACAGGGGGCAATCAGCCCCAGCATTTT; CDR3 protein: CASSDVTGGNQPQHF
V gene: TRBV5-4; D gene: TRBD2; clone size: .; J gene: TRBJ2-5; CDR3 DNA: TGTGCCAGCAGCCTAATAGCGGGAGGGCCCTTAGAGACCCAGTACTTC; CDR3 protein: CASSLIAGGPLETQYF
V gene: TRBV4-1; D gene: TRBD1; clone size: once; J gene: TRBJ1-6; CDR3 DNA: TGCGCCAGCAGCCGGACAGGCGATAATTCACCCCTCCACTTT; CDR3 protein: CASSRTGDNSPLHF
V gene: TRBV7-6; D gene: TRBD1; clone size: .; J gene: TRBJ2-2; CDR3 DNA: TGTGCCAGCAGCAGAGGGACAGGGGAGGTGTCCGGGGAGCTGTTTTTT; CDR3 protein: CASSRGTGEVSGELFF
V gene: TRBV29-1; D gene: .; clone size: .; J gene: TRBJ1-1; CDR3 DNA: TGCAGCGTTGAAAAGGTCGCAGGCGCAGAAGCTTTCTTT; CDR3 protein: CSVEKVAGAEAFF
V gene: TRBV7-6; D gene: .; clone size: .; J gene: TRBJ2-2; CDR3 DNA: TGTGCCAGCAGCTCGGTCCTGGGGGAGCTGTTTTTT; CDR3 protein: CASSSVLGELFF
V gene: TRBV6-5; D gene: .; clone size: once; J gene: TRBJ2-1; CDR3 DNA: TGTGCCAGCAGTTACCTTTATGAGCAGTTCTTC; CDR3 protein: CASSYLYEQFF